The source of this T cell receptor beta chain is a study of Ad26.COV2.S vaccination and SARS-CoV-2 variants (dated by TCRdb to 2020 to 2022). Regarding the research as a whole: Vaccine-arm donors were drawn from COV1001, a multicentre, randomized, double-blind, placebo-controlled phase I-IIa trial of Ad26.COV2.S in healthy adults. Ad26.COV2.S was given intramuscularly at 5x10^10 or 1x10^11 viral particles, as a single shot or as two shots 56 days apart. TCRbeta repertoire sequencing served as the tool for gauging how specific and how broad the SARS-CoV-2-reactive T cell receptors were following Ad26.COV2.S vaccination. A total of 32 samples were included in the TCR-sequenced set, comprising about 20 Ad26.COV2.S vaccine recipients, 5 placebo recipients and 8 SARS-CoV-2 convalescent individuals. Trial participants were randomized into five groups of five: low-dose or high-dose Ad26.COV2.S given once or twice, or placebo on both occasions. Throughout the experiments and outcome assessment, investigators stayed blinded to trial group allocation.

Beyond this particular receptor, the publication reports: Higher spike-specific TCR breadth was observed in Ad26.COV2.S recipients than in placebo recipients (P = 0.0014). According to the authors, total T cell responses may have been underestimated by the TCR breadth and depth analyses. After vaccination, substantial breadth of spike-specific CD8+ and CD4+ T cell responses was reported. Comparing responses between vaccine doses or regimens was not something the study was powered to do. Vaccine and placebo recipients had similar non-spike TCR breadth, a finding consistent with the vaccine containing only spike.

The V end loses 6 bases and the J end loses 0 bases, and a stretch of 6 bases separates them. Reading the germline V gene gives CDR1 SQVTM and CDR2 ANQGSEA. There are 12 amino acids in the CDR3, from cysteine to phenylalanine inclusive. The only DNA kept is the CDR3, 36 bases in frame from the first base. TCRbeta CDR3 regions were sequenced with the immunoSEQ Assay. After extraction, genomic DNA underwent amplification by bias-controlled multiplex PCR, followed by high-throughput sequencing. The authors processed their data as follows. To quantify the absolute abundance of every unique TCRbeta CDR3 region, sequences were collapsed and filtered. T cell fraction was estimated by normalization of TCRbeta template counts to usable DNA, with usable DNA being measured through amplification of reference genes present in all nucleated cells. Repertoire TCRs were annotated as SARS-CoV-2-specific by exact matching of V gene, CDR3 amino acid sequence and J gene to a known reactive TCR set. The reference SARS-CoV-2 TCR set was derived from MIRA and filtered for enrichment in COVID-19-positive ImmuneCODE repertoires, a step that removed public or cross-reactive TCRs. Drawing on the MIRA antigens, annotated TCRs were analysed further at the level of specific ORF or position within ORF. Depth was the summed frequency of annotated unique rearrangements, while breadth was defined as annotated unique rearrangements over total unique productive rearrangements. Two-sided Wilcoxon rank-sum tests were applied when comparing TCR breadth between groups. TCRdb took this table from immuneACCESS and kept in-frame rearrangements with V and J called. Such tables lack part of the clones; where checked against another copy, unresolved V genes explain under half of the gap, and the rest is unexplained. The V and J calls and clone size are taken from that table; D and trimming were inferred from the DNA. Recorded for this sample are some 390,000 clones; around nine tenths of them occurred a single time. The ten top clones hold roughly 3.2% of the sample.

Comment on this clone: Its cognate antigen has yet to be identified. Per-base qualities were not stored, and no clone one base away is much larger.

Per the publication, the treatment or condition label means: over 15 received Ad26.COV2.S at low or high dose, single or two shots; roughly five received placebo; per-sample allocation not given. For vaccine and placebo recipients, repertoires were sequenced using samples collected on day 63 after the first injection. In Cohort 1b, about 25 adults aged 18-55 years were enrolled at a single site in Boston, USA, between 29 July and 7 August 2020. Ad26.COV2.S was a replication-incompetent adenovirus type 26 vector that expressed a prefusion-stabilized SARS-CoV-2 spike protein derived from the original Wuhan strain.

The source is a person between 18 and 59 years old who received the Ad26.COV2.S COVID-19 vaccine or a placebo. The V gene is TRBV29-1 and the J gene is TRBJ2-1, with the D gene not confidently named. Sequencing was performed on peripheral blood, taken in a trial of Ad26.COV2.S vaccine versus placebo. The sequenced DNA is TGCAGCGTCTCTGGCTCCTACAATGAGCAGTTCTTC. Its translation reads: CSVSGSYNEQFF.